This T cell receptor (beta chain) was captured by sequencing in a study of cytomegalovirus exposure and HLA in healthy donors. Study at large: In an early release, HLA-typed donors contributed tens of millions of unique TCR sequences.

Both 60 Vbeta primers and 13 Jbeta primers went into the PCR. Libraries were prepared by immunoSEQ multiplex PCR; TCRdb keeps only in-frame clonotypes and omits some of them. The sample includes fewer than 250,000 clones, approximately 80% of them seen just once. Findings and limits, study-wide: A missense variant in DCLRE1C was later tied to TCR beta V- and J-gene trimming. TCR sequences were mostly rare, though some public TCRs occurred in many donors. TCR beta chains numbering roughly 150 were designated cytomegalovirus-associated.

Comments on this clone: Its antigen remains unidentified.

Sequencing used PBMCs. The receptor was isolated from a man aged 25 to 45 in good health and CMV-seronegative.

The CDR3 protein is CASSDGRSFLETQYF. The DNA of the CDR3 is TGTGCCAGCAGTGATGGGAGGTCGTTCTTGGAGACCCAGTACTTC. This sequence joins TRBV2 and TRBJ2-5; D is perhaps TRBD2 (6 bases). This CDR3 region has 15 residues. The germline V gene encodes CDR1 SNHLY and CDR2 FYNNEI. V lost 3 bases to trimming and J lost 5 bases, with 16 bases between them.